These 28 T cell receptor beta chains were all obtained from the same sample, sequenced in a study of regulatory T cells in long-lasting Graves disease. Time point in this sample: persistent/refractory GD, antithyroid drugs over 5 years with positive TRAb. Extracted PBMC RNA gave rise to the TCR library. HTBI primers from iRepertoire and Arm-PCR of CDR3 regions yielded the TCR beta libraries. TCRdb analysed the multiplex PCR reads with MiXCR anew, one entry per CDR3 protein. This table holds 430,000 or so distinct CDR3 sequences, around 20% found once. This material consisted of peripheral blood mononuclear cells (PBMCs), taken when the disease was refractory, from a patient treated with antithyroid drugs. The receptors shown here come from a female donor with Graves disease.

This clonotype has only a few counts. V gene TRBV20-1 combines with J gene TRBJ2-7; 16 bases map to TRBD2. The germline gives CDR1 DFQATT, CDR2 SNEGSKA (reference sequence). The CDR3 runs 20 residues. The trim removed 0 bases at V and 0 bases at J, leaving 11 bases unmatched. CDR3: CSARDLGLAGGPGSSYEQYF. The CDR3 DNA is TGCAGTGCTAGAGATTTGGGACTAGCGGGAGGGCCAGGGAGCTCCTACGAGCAGTACTTC.

This clonotype appeared many times. This chain joins TRBV28 and TRBJ2-5; perhaps TRBD1 as D (5 bases). V was trimmed by 5 bases and J by 4 bases, leaving 11 bases between them. This CDR3 has 13 residues. CDR1 MDHEN and CDR2 SYDVKM come from the germline V gene. CDR3 nucleotides: TGTGCCAGCAGTCCAGGGATACGAGAGACCCAGTACTTC. This translates into CASSPGIRETQYF. Filled out from reference TRBV28 and TRBJ2-5, the complete variable domain reads DVKVTQSSRYLVKRTGEKVFLECVQDMDHENMFWYRQDPGLGLRLIYFSYDVKMKEKGDIPEGYSVSREKKERFSLILESASTNQTSMYLCASSPGIRETQYFGPGTRLLVL.

This clonotype turned up a few times. The rearrangement joins TRBV19 to TRBJ1-1; unclear D gene. This CDR3 is 13 amino acids long. Trimming left V 5 bases short and J 5 bases short, with 12 bases between. Germline V gene sequence: CDR1 LNHDA, CDR2 SQIVND (reference sequence). CDR3 amino acids: CASSARGTTEAFF. The CDR3 DNA reads TGTGCCAGTAGTGCGCGGGGAACAACTGAAGCTTTCTTT.

The chain joins TRBV3-1 to TRBJ1-5; possibly TRBD1 for D (6 bases). Trimming shortened V by 1 base and J by 0 bases, and 10 bases separated the two germline ends. CDR1 is LGHDT and CDR2 is YNNKEL in the germline V gene (reference sequence). The CDR3 is made up of 16 amino acids. CDR3 residues: CASSQGTEYSNQPQHF. The CDR3 DNA sequence: TGTGCCAGCAGCCAAGGGACAGAATATAGCAATCAGCCCCAGCATTTT.

This clonotype was recorded many times. This chain links TRBV27 with TRBJ2-2; D unresolved. The V end was cut by 8 bases, the J end by 7 bases, with 17 bases between. The CDR3 loop spans 14 amino acids. Germline CDR1 is MNHEY and CDR2 is SMNVEV (reference sequence). The CDR3 here is CASHRAHSIGELFF. DNA for the CDR3: TGTGCCAGCCACCGGGCGCACTCAATCGGGGAGCTGTTTTTT.

This clonotype was counted many times. The chain is built from TRBV15 and TRBJ1-2, with D possibly being TRBD1 (5 bases). Germline V gives CDR1 LNHNV, CDR2 YYDKDF (reference sequence). V shed 0 bases and J shed 4 bases, with 15 bases lying between them. CDR3 length: 16 amino acids. The CDR3 coding sequence is TGTGCCACCAGCAGAGACCGGGGCAGAAGGTCCTATGGCTACACCTTC. It is translated as CATSRDRGRRSYGYTF. The complete variable domain, with remaining parts taken from reference TRBV15 and TRBJ1-2, reads DAMVIQNPRYQVTQFGKPVTLSCSQTLNHNVMYWYQQKSSQAPKLLFHYYDKDFNNEADTPDNFQSRRPNTSFCFLDIRSPGLGDTAMYLCATSRDRGRRSYGYTFGSGTRLTVV.

This clonotype was recorded at least ten times. The chain couples TRBV3-1 to TRBJ2-7; D might be TRBD1 (5 bases). This CDR3 is 14 amino acids long. CDR1 and CDR2 (germline): LGHDT, YNNKEL (reference sequence). V was cut by 0 bases and J by 6 bases, with 12 bases left in between. The CDR3 DNA reads TGTGCCAGCAGCCAAGATGGGGCGGTAGTCGAGCAGTACTTC. Its translation is CASSQDGAVVEQYF.

The chain carries TRBV5-1 and TRBJ1-3; maybe TRBD1 (6 bases). The CDR3 spans 17 residues. In germline, CDR1 is SGHRS, CDR2 YFSETQ. Deletions cut 3 bases from V and 2 bases from J, with 18 bases between. This chain's CDR3 is CASSYDATTGTGNTIYF. CDR3 in DNA: TGCGCCAGCAGCTACGACGCCACTACAGGGACTGGAAACACCATATATTTT.

This clonotype was counted many times. This rearrangement joins TRBV30 to TRBJ1-4; D gene uncertain. The V gene lost 2 bases and the J gene lost 0 bases, with 7 bases spanning the gap. Germline CDR1 is GTSNPN and CDR2 is SVGIG (reference sequence). The CDR3 consists of 14 residues. In DNA form, the CDR3 reads TGTGCCTGGAGTACGACTTCAACTAATGAAAAACTGTTTTTT. Its protein product is CAWSTTSTNEKLFF.

This clonotype was counted a few times. The CDR3 loop reads CASSLGLAGGRIDEQYF. The CDR3 DNA reads as TGTGCCAGCAGCTTAGGACTAGCGGGAGGGCGTATCGACGAGCAGTACTTC. V and J are TRBV7-9 and TRBJ2-7, with 14 nucleotides matching TRBD2. After removal of 1 base from V and 5 bases from J, the junction contained 7 bases not matched to a gene. The germline gives CDR1 SEHNR, CDR2 FQNEAQ (reference sequence). The CDR3 is made up of 17 amino acids.

This chain joins TRBV29-1 and TRBJ2-3, with D maybe TRBD1 (5 bases). The CDR3 runs 15 residues. The germline CDR1 and CDR2 sequences are SQVTM and ANQGSEA. V was pared by 3 bases and J by 0 bases, with 13 bases between. The CDR3 nucleotides read TGCAGCGTTGATTCAGGGAACCCTAGCACAGATACGCAGTATTTT. Translated, it gives CSVDSGNPSTDTQYF.

On this clonotype itself: It may be a read error: a sequence one base away is much more abundant. This chain joins TRBV13 and TRBJ1-5, with TRBD1 identical over 12 bases. Looked up from germline, CDR1 is PRHDT and CDR2 is FYEKMQ (reference sequence). This CDR3 contains 15 residues. The CDR3 spells CANSWGTGGGQPQHF. CDR3 nucleotide sequence: TGTGCCAACAGCTGGGGGACAGGGGGCGGCCAGCCCCAGCATTTT.

This clonotype was seen a few times. The CDR3: CASGLGSGPGNTIYF. The CDR3 nucleotides read TGTGCTAGTGGTTTAGGTTCGGGGCCTGGAAACACCATATATTTT. The chain couples TRBV12-5 to TRBJ1-3; D is possibly TRBD1 (5 bases). The CDR3 contains 15 residues. Germline V gene lookup returns CDR1 LGHNT and CDR2 FRNRAP. Trimming took 3 bases from V and 2 from J, leaving 11 bases between them.

With respect to this clonotype: This may stem from a read error, because a much larger clone lies one nucleotide away. V usage is TRBV4-1 and J usage is TRBJ1-1; D call uncertain. Germline CDR1 MGHRA, CDR2 YSYEKL. CDR3 length: 13 amino acids. This CDR3 reads CASSQGRYTEALF. The CDR3 nucleotides read TGCGCCAGCAGCCAAGGACGGTACACTGAAGCTCTCTTT.

The chain uses TRBV15 and TRBJ2-2; D is unclear. The CDR3 spans 17 residues. Germline CDR1 LNHNV, CDR2 YYDKDF (reference sequence). V lost 2 bases to trimming and J lost 6 bases, with 19 bases between them. The CDR3 sequence: CATSRYLNLKRAGELFF. The CDR3 region has the DNA TGTGCCACCAGCAGATACCTGAACCTAAAACGGGCCGGGGAGCTGTTTTTT. Full variable domain (remainder filled in from reference TRBV15 and TRBJ2-2): DAMVIQNPRYQVTQFGKPVTLSCSQTLNHNVMYWYQQKSSQAPKLLFHYYDKDFNNEADTPDNFQSRRPNTSFCFLDIRSPGLGDTAMYLCATSRYLNLKRAGELFFGEGSRLTVL.

This clonotype is a singleton in its sample. The rearrangement joins TRBV5-1 to TRBJ2-5; tentatively, D is TRBD2 (6 bases). The CDR3 runs to 16 residues. V was cut by 1 base and J by 1 base, with 14 bases left in between. Germline V gene lookup returns CDR1 SGHRS and CDR2 YFSETQ. The CDR3 protein is CASSLSGSAFQETQYF. The CDR3 nucleotides are TGCGCCAGCAGCTTGTCCGGGAGTGCTTTCCAAGAGACCCAGTACTTC.

The sample holds many counts of this clonotype. The V and J genes are TRBV20-1 and TRBJ1-2, with D tentatively TRBD1 (5 bases). With 5 bases removed from V and 5 bases from J, the gap between germline ends came to 30 bases. CDR3 length: 18 amino acids. Germline loops: CDR1 DFQATT, CDR2 SNEGSKA (reference sequence). CDR3 DNA: TGCAGTGCTGCCTCGCCGGAAGGACGGCGTGGGGACTTTTATGGCTACACCTTC. This sequence encodes CSAASPEGRRGDFYGYTF.

The chain has TRBV2 and TRBJ2-1; 13 bases are a match to TRBD2. Germline values: CDR1 SNHLY, CDR2 FYNNEI. Germline trimming cut 2 bases from V and 6 bases from J; bases unmatched to any gene: 10. The CDR3 extends over 18 amino acids. The CDR3 reads CASSERGTSGMFCNEQFF. For the CDR3, the DNA is TGTGCCAGCAGTGAACGAGGGACTAGCGGGATGTTCTGCAATGAGCAGTTCTTC.

This clonotype was seen only once. The J gene is TRBJ2-1, the V gene TRBV9; 7 bases fit TRBD1. V was clipped by 3 bases and J by 4 bases; unmatched bases: 7. The CDR3 length is 15 residues. The germline CDR1 and CDR2 sequences are SGDLS and YYNGEE. This CDR3 reads CASSGRGGPYNEQFF. The DNA of the CDR3 is TGTGCCAGCAGCGGCCGAGGGGGCCCTTACAATGAGCAGTTCTTC.

This clonotype was seen ten or more times. The V call is TRBV5-5, the J call TRBJ2-7; no firm D call. The CDR3 consists of 16 residues. Germline V lookup: CDR1 SGHKS, CDR2 YYEKEE (reference sequence). With 0 bases removed from V and 3 bases from J, the gap between germline ends came to 16 bases. CDR3 sequence (DNA): TGTGCCAGCAGCTTGGCCTTCGGACGGCAGGACTACGAGCAGTACTTC. Its protein product is CASSLAFGRQDYEQYF.

This clonotype was seen only a few times. The CDR3 protein is CASRRGAGELFF. The CDR3 bases are TGTGCCAGTAGGAGGGGAGCCGGGGAGCTGTTTTTT. This chain joins TRBV19 and TRBJ2-2; TRBD1 or TRBD2 may be the D gene (5 bases each). Trimming cost V 6 bases and J 6 bases, with 8 bases left between them. CDR1 is LNHDA, CDR2 SQIVND, per germline (reference sequence). The CDR3 sequence is 12 residues long.

The chain joins TRBV9 to TRBJ1-5; TRBD1 might be the D (6 bases). Germline CDR1 is SGDLS and CDR2 is YYNGEE. The CDR3 is 15 residues long. Trimming shortened V by 0 bases and J by 6 bases, and 13 bases separated the two germline ends. CDR3: CASSVGQGIGQPQHF. The DNA of the CDR3 is TGTGCCAGCAGCGTAGGGCAGGGGATAGGTCAGCCCCAGCATTTT.

This clonotype showed up many times. The V gene is TRBV6-1, the J gene TRBJ1-1; D perhaps matches TRBD1 (5 bases). With 4 bases removed from V and 1 base from J, the gap between germline ends came to 19 bases. Germline V gives CDR1 MNHNS, CDR2 SASEGT. CDR3 length equals 17 residues. The CDR3 is CASSGNRRQNWNTEAFF. CDR3 sequence (DNA): TGTGCCAGCAGTGGCAACAGACGACAGAATTGGAACACTGAAGCTTTCTTT.

This clonotype showed up just a few times. The chain carries TRBV2 and TRBJ2-4, with D unclear. From germline, CDR1 is SNHLY and CDR2 FYNNEI. V shed 1 base and J shed 2 bases, with 9 bases lying between them. This CDR3 is built from 15 residues. Written as DNA, the CDR3 is TGTGCCAGCAGTGAAGTAGGCCCCACCAAAAACATTCAGTACTTC. Translated: CASSEVGPTKNIQYF.

This rearrangement joins TRBV9 to TRBJ2-2; 8 positions match TRBD2. With 0 bases clipped from V and 2 bases from J, the junction kept 9 bases outside the gene matches. This CDR3 is 18 amino acids long. Per germline, CDR1 SGDLS and CDR2 YYNGEE. The CDR3: CASSVALAGTVNTGELFF. The CDR3 coding sequence is TGTGCCAGCAGCGTAGCTTTAGCGGGAACCGTCAACACCGGGGAGCTGTTTTTT.

The J gene is TRBJ1-5, the V gene TRBV15, with TRBD1 identical over 9 bases. V lost 4 bases to trimming and J lost 7 bases; unmatched junction nucleotides: 5. Germline CDR1 LNHNV, CDR2 YYDKDF (reference sequence). The CDR3 covers 14 residues. In DNA form, the CDR3 reads TGTGCCACCAGCACTGGGGGACAGGGACAGCCCCAGCATTTT. Its translation: CATSTGGQGQPQHF.

A word on this clonotype: A single base separates this from a much larger clone, so it may be a read error. The rearrangement links TRBV7-9 to TRBJ2-7, with 11 nucleotides matching TRBD2. The CDR3 has 15 amino acids. Per the germline V gene, CDR1 is SEHNR and CDR2 is FQNEAQ (reference sequence). J lost 4 bases, V lost 5 bases, and 7 bases had no gene match. The CDR3 DNA sequence: TGTGCCAGCAGCCGAGGCAGGACTAGCGGGTACGAGCAGTACTTC. As protein: CASSRGRTSGYEQYF.

This clonotype was counted ten times or more. The chain recombines TRBV20-1 with TRBJ1-1; 7 bases are a match to TRBD1. Germline CDR1 is DFQATT and CDR2 is SNEGSKA (reference sequence). The junction had 9 bases not matched to a gene; V was cut back by 0 bases and J by 2 bases. This CDR3 has 16 residues. The CDR3 region is CSARDQARGGNTEAFF. The CDR3, as DNA: TGCAGTGCTAGAGATCAGGCCAGGGGGGGAAACACTGAAGCTTTCTTT.